What follows are 8 T cell receptor beta chains derived from one specimen sequenced in a study of shared clonotypes between healthy human individuals. Naive CD8 cells lacked CD45RO, underwent positive selection for CCR7 and left out terminally differentiated effector memory CD45RA+ cells. Produced via immunoSEQ multiplex PCR; TCRdb's table is partial and in-frame only. The sample lists about 2.2 million clones; roughly 95% were seen once. Sequencing input: naive CD8+ T cells from PBMCs. These receptors all come from a man between 18 and 29 years old in good health. Some clones in this sample may be carry-over from other donors' samples.

Concerning this clone itself: The identical CDR3 is also encoded by other nucleotide sequences in the sample. The CDR3 here is CASRTGLNTEAFF. In nucleotides, the CDR3 is TGTGCCAGTAGGACTGGATTGAACACTGAAGCTTTCTTT. This chain connects TRBV19 to TRBJ1-1, with D unresolved. This CDR3 spans 13 amino acids. Trimming removed 6 bases from V and 0 bases from J, with 8 bases in between. Germline V CDR1 and CDR2: LNHDA, SQIVND (reference sequence). Drawing the rest from reference TRBV19 and TRBJ1-1, the complete variable domain is DGGITQSPKYLFRKEGQNVTLSCEQNLNHDAMYWYRQDPGQGLRLIYYSQIVNDFQKGDIAEGYSVSREKKESFPLTVTSAQKNPTAFYLCASRTGLNTEAFFGQGTRLTVV.

V gene TRBV4-3 combines with J gene TRBJ2-1; TRBD2 is a possible D gene (6 bases). V dropped 0 bases and J dropped 2 bases, with 14 bases sitting between them. This CDR3 is 17 amino acids long. Germline CDR1 LGHNA, CDR2 YSLEER. CDR3 residues: CASSQDLWGDPYNEQFF. For the CDR3, the DNA is TGCGCCAGCAGCCAAGATCTTTGGGGGGACCCCTACAATGAGCAGTTCTTC.

This clone appeared once. The V gene is TRBV27, the J gene TRBJ1-2; D ambiguous. The CDR3 has 13 residues. Trimming took off 3 bases at V and 2 bases at J, with 7 bases between the two ends. The germline V gene encodes CDR1 MNHEY and CDR2 SMNVEV (reference sequence). CDR3 amino acids: CASSFDNNYGYTF. The CDR3 DNA reads as TGTGCCAGCAGTTTTGACAACAACTATGGCTACACCTTC.

This chain uses TRBV7-9 with TRBJ2-3; D is uncertain. Germline loops: CDR1 SEHNR, CDR2 FQNEAQ (reference sequence). With 1 base removed from V and 1 base from J, the gap between germline ends came to 12 bases. The CDR3 spans 16 residues. DNA for the CDR3: TGTGCCAGCAGCTTAGGACTCAGGACCCGCACAGATACGCAGTATTTT. It specifies CASSLGLRTRTDTQYF.

This rearrangement joins TRBV11-2 to TRBJ1-4, with 7 bases fitting TRBD1. The CDR3 length is 18 residues. V was clipped by 2 bases and J by 5 bases; unmatched bases: 14. Germline-derived CDR1 and CDR2 are SGHAT and FQNNGV. In DNA, the CDR3 is TGTGCCAGCAGCTTATATGGGACGGTGGGACAGAGAAATGAAAAACTGTTTTTT. It translates to CASSLYGTVGQRNEKLFF.

This chain uses TRBV5-1 with TRBJ2-7; D gene ambiguous. V was trimmed by 0 bases and J by 1 base, leaving 5 bases between them. Germline V CDR1 and CDR2: SGHRS, YFSETQ. This CDR3 spans 13 amino acids. This chain's CDR3 is CASSLDASYEQYF. The CDR3 nucleotides are TGCGCCAGCAGCTTGGACGCGTCCTACGAGCAGTACTTC.

A single count supports this clone. This chain links TRBV19 with TRBJ1-1, with a tentative D call TRBD1 (5 bases). The CDR3 extends over 15 amino acids. The germline V gene encodes CDR1 LNHDA and CDR2 SQIVND (reference sequence). V shed 10 bases and J shed 4 bases, with 22 bases lying between them. CDR3 in DNA: TGTGCCACCAGACCCGGTAACTCTGGGGCCACTGAAGCTTTCTTT. Amino acids: CATRPGNSGATEAFF.

This clone was seen just once. This chain connects TRBV7-2 to TRBJ2-7, with no clear D. From germline, CDR1 is SGHTA and CDR2 FQGNSA. The CDR3 contains 13 residues. With 5 bases removed from V and 3 bases from J, the gap between germline ends came to 11 bases. The DNA of the CDR3 is TGTGCCAGCAGCGTGAACCGGGTCTACGAGCAGTACTTC. Amino acid sequence: CASSVNRVYEQYF.